This TCR beta chain came from a study of blood T cell repertoires in COVID-19. Donors of Cohort 3 who recovered were those that had two negative PCRs, clearance, or symptom resolution. With V trimmed by 1 base and J by 2 bases, 12 bases remained unmatched. Germline CDR1 is LGHNA and CDR2 is YSLEER. The CDR3 spans 19 residues. Data came from immunoSEQ multiplex PCR; TCRdb stores just in-frame clones and leaves some out. Of some 150,000 clones in the sample, around 85% are singletons; the top ten hold 9.2%. The rearrangement uses TRBV4-3 and TRBJ2-2; 8 positions agree with TRBD1. The receptor was isolated from a man over 45 who had recovered from COVID-19. The sample taken for sequencing was PBMCs or T cells enriched from blood (not recorded which). Written as DNA, the CDR3 is TGCGCCAGCAGCCAAGTCGGTTTTGGGACAGGTGATAACACCGGGGAGCTGTTTTTT. Its translation: CASSQVGFGTGDNTGELFF.